The 31 T cell receptor beta chains reported below all come from one sample, sequenced in a study of T cells in Graves' hyperthyroidism and ophthalmopathy. What was amplified from RNA transcripts were TCR beta CDR3 regions. HTBI primers were employed in a first-round RT-PCR of the TCR CDR3. TCRdb called the multiplex PCR reads again in MiXCR, with one record for every CDR3 protein. In the table there are 540,000 or so distinct CDR3 sequences, about 15% of which are singletons. The source material was blood. These receptors came from a young woman with Graves' hyperthyroidism.

This clonotype was observed many times. The chain is built from TRBV29-1 and TRBJ2-7; 12 bases fit TRBD2. Per the germline V gene, CDR1 is SQVTM and CDR2 is ANQGSEA. The CDR3 extends over 15 amino acids. Trimming removed 4 bases from V and 2 bases from J; junction bases left unmatched: 6. This chain's CDR3 is CSVGARLAGAYEQYF. DNA of the CDR3: TGCAGCGTTGGGGCTCGACTAGCGGGAGCCTACGAGCAGTACTTC.

The CDR3 loop reads CASARGGSADTQYF. The CDR3, as DNA: TGTGCCAGCGCCCGGGGAGGATCCGCAGATACGCAGTATTTT. The chain has TRBV9 and TRBJ2-3; tentatively, D is TRBD2 (6 bases). Trimming cost V 7 bases and J 4 bases, with 16 bases left between them. Looked up from germline, CDR1 is SGDLS and CDR2 is YYNGEE. The CDR3 runs to 14 residues.

This clonotype was picked up many times. The gene calls are TRBV7-9 and TRBJ2-7; TRBD2 matches 10 bases. In germline, CDR1 is SEHNR, CDR2 FQNEAQ (reference sequence). The CDR3 totals 16 residues. V lost 1 base and J lost 9; bases outside the gene matches: 12. In DNA form, the CDR3 reads TGTGCCAGCAGCTTAGGATCTTCCCTAGCGGGGGAAGGGCAGTACTTC. It codes for CASSLGSSLAGEGQYF.

This clonotype has more than one count but fewer than ten. The V call is TRBV6-5, the J call TRBJ2-7; D possibly corresponds to TRBD1 (5 bases). CDR1 and CDR2 (germline): MNHEY, SVGAGI. V shed 2 bases and J shed 3 bases, with 11 bases lying between them. The CDR3 loop spans 14 amino acids. CDR3: CASSYNRMIYEQYF. Written as DNA, the CDR3 is TGTGCCAGCAGTTACAACAGGATGATCTACGAGCAGTACTTC.

This clonotype was seen at least ten times. The chain recombines TRBV7-9 with TRBJ2-7; D gene ambiguous. The CDR3 runs to 14 residues. Germline loops: CDR1 SEHNR, CDR2 FQNEAQ (reference sequence). Trimming shortened V by 1 base and J by 3 bases, and 10 bases separated the two germline ends. CDR3 amino acids: CASSLDGLLYEQYF. The DNA for the CDR3 is TGTGCCAGCAGCTTAGATGGCTTACTCTACGAGCAGTACTTC.

The chain couples TRBV7-9 to TRBJ2-5, with 10 bases fitting TRBD2. Germline assignment: CDR1 SEHNR and CDR2 FQNEAQ (reference sequence). Losses at the gene ends were 5 bases for V and 5 bases for J; bases not matched to a gene: 5. This CDR3 region has 14 residues. CDR3 sequence: CASSLLAGTETQYF. The CDR3 DNA reads as TGTGCCAGCAGCCTACTAGCGGGAACGGAGACCCAGTACTTC. Variable domain in full (rest from reference TRBV7-9 and TRBJ2-5): DTGVSQNPRHKITKRGQNVTFRCDPISEHNRLYWYRQTLGQGPEFLTYFQNEAQLEKSRLLSDRFSAERPKGSFSTLEIQRTEQGDSAMYLCASSLLAGTETQYFGPGTRLLVL.

This clonotype has more than one count but fewer than ten. The chain has TRBV27 and TRBJ2-7; 7 positions match TRBD1. In germline, CDR1 is MNHEY, CDR2 SMNVEV (reference sequence). The CDR3 runs 15 residues. The junction had 10 bases not matched to a gene; V was cut back by 8 bases and J by 0 bases. For the CDR3, the DNA is TGTGCCAGCGGAACTACAGGGGATTTCTCCTACGAGCAGTACTTC. It encodes CASGTTGDFSYEQYF.

This chain joins TRBV19 and TRBJ2-7; 10 bases map to TRBD1. V dropped 5 bases and J dropped 7; count of bases not matched to a gene: 14. The CDR3 is 16 residues long. Germline V gene data show CDR1 as LNHDA and CDR2 as SQIVND (reference sequence). The DNA for the CDR3 is TGTGCCAGTAGTGGGACAATGACAGGGGGCTCGGGAGAGCAGTACTTC. It translates to CASSGTMTGGSGEQYF. Full variable domain (missing parts from reference TRBV19 and TRBJ2-7): DGGITQSPKYLFRKEGQNVTLSCEQNLNHDAMYWYRQDPGQGLRLIYYSQIVNDFQKGDIAEGYSVSREKKESFPLTVTSAQKNPTAFYLCASSGTMTGGSGEQYFGPGTRLTVT.

This clonotype came up many times. The genes are TRBV2 and TRBJ1-3; D possibly corresponds to TRBD1 (6 bases). The CDR3 runs 15 residues. Per germline, CDR1 SNHLY and CDR2 FYNNEI. The germline V and J ends were trimmed by 5 bases and 0 bases, with 11 bases remaining between them. CDR3 sequence: CASSPGVSSGNTIYF. DNA of the CDR3: TGTGCCAGCAGTCCAGGGGTCAGCTCTGGAAACACCATATATTTT.

This clonotype was counted many times. The rearrangement links TRBV6-1 to TRBJ1-5; weak D call: TRBD1 (5 bases). V lost 6 bases, J lost 6 bases, and 21 bases lay in between. The CDR3 runs 16 residues. Germline lookup yields CDR1 MNHNS and CDR2 SASEGT. In DNA form, the CDR3 reads TGTGCCAGCAGACCTCAGGGACGGCTCATAGGTCAGCCCCAGCATTTT. Translating it yields CASRPQGRLIGQPQHF.

This clonotype was recorded at least ten times. This chain uses TRBV5-1 with TRBJ2-1, with 8 bases that match TRBD2. CDR1 and CDR2 (germline): SGHRS, YFSETQ. Trimming took 0 bases from V and 9 from J; bases not matched to a gene: 5. The CDR3 covers 14 residues. The CDR3 reads CASSLAWREAEQFF. The CDR3 DNA reads TGCGCCAGCAGCTTGGCCTGGCGGGAGGCTGAGCAGTTCTTC.

Ten or more counts support this clonotype. For the CDR3, the DNA is TGTGCCAGCAGCTTAGGTCTTACAGGGGGCTTTAATGAGCAGTTCTTC. As protein: CASSLGLTGGFNEQFF. The genes are TRBV11-3 and TRBJ2-1; TRBD1 aligns across 9 bases. Looked up from germline, CDR1 is SGHNT and CDR2 is YENEEA. The junction had 8 bases not matched to a gene; V was cut back by 1 base and J by 7 bases. The CDR3 extends over 16 amino acids. The full variable domain, completed using reference TRBV11-3 and TRBJ2-1, is EAGVVQSPRYKIIEKKQPVAFWCNPISGHNTLYWYLQNLGQGPELLIRYENEEAVDDSQLPKDRFSAERLKGVDSTLKIQPAELGDSAVYLCASSLGLTGGFNEQFFGPGTRLTVL.

As for this clonotype: This clone may be a read error of a much larger clone one base away. V and J are TRBV28 and TRBJ1-6, with 8 nucleotides matching TRBD1. V lost 7 bases and J lost 9; bases outside the gene matches: 11. The CDR3 is made up of 15 amino acids. CDR1 MDHEN and CDR2 SYDVKM come from the germline V gene. This CDR3 is CASIWDRRFGSPLHF. In DNA, the CDR3 is TGTGCCAGCATTTGGGACAGGAGGTTTGGTTCACCCCTCCACTTT. Using reference TRBV28 and TRBJ1-6 for the parts outside the CDR3, the full variable domain is DVKVTQSSRYLVKRTGEKVFLECVQDMDHENMFWYRQDPGLGLRLIYFSYDVKMKEKGDIPEGYSVSREKKERFSLILESASTNQTSMYLCASIWDRRFGSPLHFGNGTRLTVT.

This chain links TRBV19 with TRBJ1-1, with 7 bases matching TRBD1. The CDR3 length is 15 residues. The trim removed 4 bases at V and 3 bases at J, leaving 8 bases unmatched. Germline V gene lookup returns CDR1 LNHDA and CDR2 SQIVND (reference sequence). DNA of the CDR3: TGTGCCAGTAGTAAGTTGCAGGGGGTGGACACTGAAGCTTTCTTT. Its protein product is CASSKLQGVDTEAFF. The variable domain in full, with the rest retrieved from reference TRBV19 and TRBJ1-1, is DGGITQSPKYLFRKEGQNVTLSCEQNLNHDAMYWYRQDPGQGLRLIYYSQIVNDFQKGDIAEGYSVSREKKESFPLTVTSAQKNPTAFYLCASSKLQGVDTEAFFGQGTRLTVV.

On this clonotype: Compared with germline, one end of the junction differs, possibly owing to a read error. The genes are TRBV6-1 and TRBJ1-1, with D hard to call. CDR1 MNHNS and CDR2 SASEGT come from the germline V gene. The CDR3 covers 13 residues. The CDR3 sequence is CASSEVENTDAFF. The CDR3 DNA follows: TGTGCCAGCAGTGAAGTGGAGAACACTGATGCTTTCTTT.

The chain joins TRBV10-3 to TRBJ1-6; possible D gene TRBD1, 5 bases. Germline loops: CDR1 ENHRY, CDR2 SYGVKD. The CDR3 extends over 13 amino acids. The germline V and J ends were trimmed by 6 bases and 8 bases, with 11 bases remaining between them. The CDR3 DNA sequence: TGTGCCATCAGGACATTGGGGGATTCACCCCTCCACTTT. Protein: CAIRTLGDSPLHF.

This clonotype occurred many times. This rearrangement joins TRBV2 to TRBJ2-1; D not resolved. In germline, CDR1 is SNHLY, CDR2 FYNNEI. V lost 6 bases and J 9 bases, leaving 15 bases between the germline ends. This CDR3 spans 13 amino acids. CDR3 sequence: CASRPTGAVEQFF. Written as DNA, the CDR3 is TGTGCCAGCAGGCCGACTGGTGCGGTTGAGCAGTTCTTC.

This clonotype was picked up many times. The CDR3 protein is CASSLGFLAGGETQYF. The CDR3 nucleotides are TGTGCCAGCAGTCTCGGGTTCCTAGCGGGAGGCGAGACCCAGTACTTC. The chain has TRBV7-8 and TRBJ2-5; 11 nucleotides match TRBD2. CDR1 and CDR2 (germline): SGHVS, FQNEAQ. Trimming removed 6 bases from V and 5 bases from J; junction bases left unmatched: 11. CDR3 length equals 16 residues. Full variable domain (rest looked up from reference TRBV7-8 and TRBJ2-5): GAGVSQSPRYKVAKRGQDVALRCDPISGHVSLFWYQQALGQGPEFLTYFQNEAQLDKSGLPSDRFFAERPEGSVSTLKIQRTQQEDSAVYLCASSLGFLAGGETQYFGPGTRLLVL.

At least ten counts were recorded for this clonotype. This chain links TRBV28 with TRBJ1-1; D is ambiguous. Trimming left V 2 bases short and J 2 bases short, with 9 bases between. Germline CDR1 and CDR2: MDHEN and SYDVKM. CDR3 size: 14 residues. The CDR3 DNA reads TGTGCCAGCAGTTTAGGTTCTTCCAACACTGAAGCTTTCTTT. Encoded protein: CASSLGSSNTEAFF. Full variable domain (rest looked up from reference TRBV28 and TRBJ1-1): DVKVTQSSRYLVKRTGEKVFLECVQDMDHENMFWYRQDPGLGLRLIYFSYDVKMKEKGDIPEGYSVSREKKERFSLILESASTNQTSMYLCASSLGSSNTEAFFGQGTRLTVV.

The CDR3 bases are TGCGCCAGCAGCCCAGAGGGTAGATTCACAGATACGCAGTATTTT. It codes for CASSPEGRFTDTQYF. The V call is TRBV4-3, the J call TRBJ2-3; TRBD2 is a possible D gene (5 bases). The CDR3 covers 15 residues. V was clipped by 4 bases and J by 2 bases, with 13 bases between them. Germline loops: CDR1 LGHNA, CDR2 YSLEER.

This clonotype has just a few counts. V is TRBV7-3 and J is TRBJ2-1, with TRBD1 identical over 10 bases. This CDR3 spans 16 amino acids. Germline V gene lookup returns CDR1 SGHTA and CDR2 FQGTGA. V dropped 4 bases and J dropped 7; count of bases not matched to a gene: 10. DNA for the CDR3: TGTGCCAGCAGCTCTCCGGGACAGGGGCCCTTAAATGAGCAGTTCTTC. Protein product: CASSSPGQGPLNEQFF.

The table lists this clonotype with a few counts. The V and J genes are TRBV7-9 and TRBJ2-3, with no clear D. Deletions cut 1 base from V and 2 bases from J, with 7 bases between. The CDR3 has 14 amino acids. The germline CDR1 and CDR2 sequences are SEHNR and FQNEAQ (reference sequence). CDR3 sequence: CASSLDRYTDTQYF. The DNA for the CDR3 is TGTGCCAGCAGCTTAGACAGATACACAGATACGCAGTATTTT.

This clonotype was seen only a few times. The chain recombines TRBV9 with TRBJ2-1; no reliable D call. V was clipped by 0 bases and J by 4 bases, with 11 bases between them. The CDR3 runs to 15 residues. Germline values: CDR1 SGDLS, CDR2 YYNGEE. The CDR3 reads CASSVGSESYNEQFF. In DNA, the CDR3 is TGTGCCAGCAGCGTAGGTTCGGAGTCATACAATGAGCAGTTCTTC.

V and J are TRBV27 and TRBJ1-4; D call uncertain. Trimming took off 4 bases at V and 4 bases at J, with 10 bases between the two ends. Germline CDR1 and CDR2: MNHEY and SMNVEV (reference sequence). The CDR3 is 14 amino acids. CDR3 DNA: TGTGCCAGCAGTTCCCTCATACATAATGAAAAACTGTTTTTT. It codes for CASSSLIHNEKLFF.

This clonotype showed up many times. V gene TRBV18 combines with J gene TRBJ1-1; no reliable D call. The CDR3 is made up of 12 amino acids. Trimming pared 3 bases from V and 1 base from J, leaving 3 bases between. Germline CDR1 is KGHSH and CDR2 is LQKENI. CDR3 residues: CASSPQNTEAFF. CDR3 DNA: TGTGCCAGCTCACCCCAGAACACTGAAGCTTTCTTT.

This clonotype was found many times. The rearrangement uses TRBV28 and TRBJ2-7; D not certain. V lost 2 bases and J 2 bases, leaving 13 bases between the germline ends. Germline values: CDR1 MDHEN, CDR2 SYDVKM. This CDR3 has 15 amino acids. The CDR3 sequence is CASSLLDGRAYEQYF. The CDR3 DNA sequence: TGTGCCAGCAGTTTACTCGATGGCAGAGCCTACGAGCAGTACTTC.

This clonotype was recorded at least ten times. The V and J genes are TRBV18 and TRBJ1-4; TRBD1 might be the D (5 bases). CDR1 KGHSH and CDR2 LQKENI come from the germline V gene. The CDR3 extends over 14 amino acids. The germline V and J ends were trimmed by 2 bases and 7 bases, with 11 bases remaining between them. The CDR3 region has the DNA TGTGCCAGCTCACCAACAGGTCGGGCTGAAAAACTGTTTTTT. Translated: CASSPTGRAEKLFF.

This clonotype was recorded a few times. The chain has TRBV4-1 and TRBJ1-2; D uncertain. The V and J ends lost 1 base and 3 bases respectively, with 12 bases between them. Germline assignment: CDR1 MGHRA and CDR2 YSYEKL. CDR3 length: 15 amino acids. The CDR3 sequence: CASSQAQELDYGYTF. In nucleotides, the CDR3 is TGCGCCAGCAGCCAAGCGCAGGAGCTTGACTATGGCTACACCTTC.

This clonotype was seen repeatedly, ten times or more. DNA for the CDR3: TGTGCCACCAGCAGAGATCCTGTGACTTACAATGAGCAGTTCTTC. This translates into CATSRDPVTYNEQFF. The V gene is TRBV15, the J gene TRBJ2-1, with D unresolved. Germline CDR1 and CDR2: LNHNV and YYDKDF (reference sequence). The CDR3 length is 15 residues. The germline V and J ends were trimmed by 0 bases and 4 bases, with 10 bases remaining between them. The entire variable domain, with the rest obtained from reference TRBV15 and TRBJ2-1, is as follows: DAMVIQNPRYQVTQFGKPVTLSCSQTLNHNVMYWYQQKSSQAPKLLFHYYDKDFNNEADTPDNFQSRRPNTSFCFLDIRSPGLGDTAMYLCATSRDPVTYNEQFFGPGTRLTVL.

This chain uses TRBV5-5 with TRBJ1-2; D gene unclear. This CDR3 region has 14 residues. The V end lost 0 bases, the J end lost 8 bases, and 14 bases lay between the germline ends. Germline-derived CDR1 and CDR2 are SGHKS and YYEKEE (reference sequence). Here the CDR3 reads CASSLGPPGAGYTF. The CDR3 nucleotides are TGTGCCAGCAGCTTGGGCCCACCGGGTGCGGGCTACACCTTC. Full variable domain (remainder filled in from reference TRBV5-5 and TRBJ1-2): DAGVTQSPTHLIKTRGQQVTLRCSPISGHKSVSWYQQVLGQGPQFIFQYYEKEERGRGNFPDRFSARQFPNYSSELNVNALLLGDSALYLCASSLGPPGAGYTFGSGTRLTVV.

Ten or more counts support this clonotype. V gene TRBV5-1 combines with J gene TRBJ1-4; D gene unclear. The CDR3 contains 13 residues. Germline loops: CDR1 SGHRS, CDR2 YFSETQ. V was pared by 3 bases and J by 8 bases, with 11 bases between. The CDR3, as DNA: TGCGCCAGCAGCTCAGGACTTGGGGAAAAACTGTTTTTT. It is translated as CASSSGLGEKLFF.